The rows below give T cell receptor beta chains drawn from one sample of a study of blood T cell repertoires in COVID-19. Assay: immunoSEQ multiplex PCR; the TCRdb copy retains only in-frame clones and omits some. The profile covers 450,000 or so clones, with roughly 90% appearing a single time and less than 0.95% taken by the ten largest. The sequencing input was peripheral blood. The receptor set was obtained from a man aged 18 to 29 with COVID-19, enrolled during active disease. The CDR3 runs from the conserved cysteine through the conserved F or W. A D gene is named only where the DNA matches it firmly. Clone sizes are given selectively: once, few, many, or a class where the clone is expanded.

D,size,V,J,CDR3,DNA
NA,NA,TRBV30,TRBJ2-7,CAWSVSAGPYEQYF,TGTGCCTGGAGTGTCAGCGCGGGGCCCTACGAGCAGTACTTC
TRBD1,NA,TRBV6-5,TRBJ2-1,CASSYRTGWNEQFF,TGTGCCAGCAGTTACAGGACAGGGTGGAATGAGCAGTTCTTC
TRBD2,NA,TRBV7-8,TRBJ2-5,CASSFGGATETQYF,TGTGCCAGCAGCTTCGGGGGGGCGACGGAGACCCAGTACTTC
NA,NA,TRBV6-5,TRBJ1-2,CASRPNRDAYGYTF,TGTGCCAGCAGGCCCAACAGGGACGCCTATGGCTACACCTTC
TRBD2,NA,TRBV11-2,TRBJ2-4,CASSSRAGLDLAKNIQYF,TGTGCCAGCAGCTCCCGAGCGGGACTAGACCTAGCCAAAAACATTCAGTACTTC
TRBD1,NA,TRBV14,TRBJ2-3,CASSGTGGFTDTQYF,TGTGCCAGCTCCGGGACAGGGGGTTTCACAGATACGCAGTATTTT
NA,many,TRBV7-9,TRBJ2-7,CASSYDSSYEQYF,TGTGCCAGCAGCTACGACAGCTCCTACGAGCAGTACTTC
TRBD2,few,TRBV4-1,TRBJ2-7,CASSLTSGFYEQYF,TGCGCCAGCAGCCTGACTAGCGGGTTCTACGAGCAGTACTTC
NA,NA,TRBV3-1/TRBV3-2,TRBJ2-1,CASSQVADNEQFF,TGTGCCAGCAGCCAAGTAGCAGACAATGAGCAGTTCTTC
TRBD1,NA,TRBV5-4,TRBJ1-1,CASSTGQGARDTEAFF,TGTGCCAGCAGCACGGGACAGGGGGCGCGGGACACTGAAGCTTTCTTT
NA,NA,TRBV2,TRBJ2-1,CASSDGLAYNEQFF,TGTGCCAGCAGTGACGGGCTAGCGTACAATGAGCAGTTCTTC
NA,NA,TRBV13,TRBJ1-1,CASSLGGARRMNTEAFF,TGTGCCAGCAGCTTAGGGGGGGCACGTCGAATGAACACTGAAGCTTTCTTT
NA,NA,TRBV3-1/TRBV3-2,TRBJ2-5,CASSHKGGFVGETQYF,TGTGCCAGCAGCCACAAGGGGGGGTTTGTCGGGGAGACCCAGTACTTC
TRBD1,NA,TRBV29-1,TRBJ2-7,CSVRGQGPGEQYF,TGCAGCGTTCGAGGACAGGGTCCGGGCGAGCAGTACTTC
NA,NA,TRBV7-9,TRBJ2-3,CASSKKRDSSTDTQYF,TGTGCCAGCAGCAAGAAGAGAGATTCTAGCACAGATACGCAGTATTTT
TRBD2,NA,TRBV19,TRBJ2-1,CASSLILTRGGSYNEQFF,TGTGCCAGTAGCCTAATACTCACGCGGGGGGGTTCCTACAATGAGCAGTTCTTC
NA,NA,TRBV10-1,TRBJ2-7,CASSGDFAGEQYF,TGCGCCAGCAGTGGGGACTTCGCGGGGGAGCAGTACTTC
TRBD2,NA,TRBV6-2/TRBV6-3,TRBJ2-4,CASSYLGTSGNIQYF,TGTGCCAGCAGTTACTTGGGGACTAGCGGAAACATTCAGTACTTC
TRBD1,NA,TRBV12-3/TRBV12-4,TRBJ2-1,CASQGAAEQFF,TGTGCCAGCCAGGGGGCGGCTGAGCAGTTCTTC
NA,NA,TRBV9,TRBJ1-1,CASSVVDRENTEAFF,TGTGCCAGCAGCGTAGTCGACAGAGAGAACACTGAAGCTTTCTTT
TRBD1,NA,TRBV7-9,TRBJ1-5,CASSNGQGWQPQHF,TGTGCCAGCAGCAACGGACAGGGGTGGCAGCCCCAGCATTTT
TRBD2,NA,TRBV30,TRBJ2-7,CAWSRLAASSYEQYF,TGTGCCTGGAGTAGACTAGCGGCCAGCTCCTACGAGCAGTACTTC
NA,NA,TRBV27,TRBJ1-1,CASSLDSPEYTEAFF,TGTGCCAGCAGTTTGGACAGTCCAGAATACACTGAAGCTTTCTTT
NA,NA,TRBV7-8,TRBJ1-6,CASSTRRTESPLHF,TGTGCCAGCAGCACTAGGAGGACAGAGTCACCCCTCCACTTT
TRBD1,NA,TRBV4-2,TRBJ2-7,CASSQEGTGVSYEQYF,TGTGCCAGCAGCCAAGAAGGGACAGGGGTATCCTACGAGCAGTACTTC
TRBD1,NA,TRBV4-1,TRBJ1-1,CASSHSGTANTEAFF,TGCGCCAGCAGCCATTCCGGGACAGCTAACACTGAAGCTTTCTTT
TRBD1,NA,TRBV3-1/TRBV3-2,TRBJ2-2,CASSRSGTGGLGELFF,TGTGCCAGCAGCCGGTCCGGGACAGGGGGTCTTGGGGAGCTGTTTTTT
NA,few,TRBV12-3/TRBV12-4,TRBJ2-7,CASSPQDSYEQYF,TGTGCCAGCAGTCCACAGGACTCCTACGAGCAGTACTTC
NA,NA,TRBV18,TRBJ2-1,CASSPVASSYNEQFF,TGTGCCAGCTCACCAGTCGCTAGCTCCTACAATGAGCAGTTCTTC
NA,NA,TRBV5-4,TRBJ1-2,CASSSTKPNYGYTF,TGTGCCAGCAGCTCAACCAAGCCCAACTATGGCTACACCTTC
TRBD1,once,TRBV27,TRBJ2-2,CASSGGQVAGELFF,TGTGCCAGCAGTGGGGGACAGGTAGCAGGGGAGCTGTTTTTT
TRBD1,NA,TRBV6-1,TRBJ1-2,CASSERKTGAIGYTF,TGTGCCAGCAGTGAAAGGAAGACAGGGGCTATCGGCTACACCTTC
NA,once,TRBV3-1/TRBV3-2,TRBJ2-7,CASSQGSYEQYF,TGTGCCAGCAGCCAAGGGAGCTACGAGCAGTACTTC
TRBD2,NA,TRBV7-6,TRBJ2-5,CASSLDPAGGGLRETQYF,TGTGCCAGCAGCTTAGACCCGGCCGGGGGGGGGCTCCGGGAGACCCAGTACTTC
TRBD1,NA,TRBV19,TRBJ2-7,CASSKTGREQYF,TGTGCCAGTAGTAAGACAGGGAGAGAGCAGTACTTC
TRBD2,once,TRBV5-4,TRBJ2-5,CASSRSLADQETQYF,TGTGCCAGCAGCCGTAGTCTAGCGGACCAAGAGACCCAGTACTTC
NA,NA,TRBV28,TRBJ2-5,CASSPVIQETQYF,TGTGCCAGCAGTCCCGTTATCCAAGAGACCCAGTACTTC
NA,NA,TRBV27,TRBJ2-7,CASQGRTKTEQYF,TGTGCCTCACAGGGCCGGACAAAGACCGAGCAGTACTTC
NA,NA,TRBV19,TRBJ2-3,CASKVGSTDTQYF,TGTGCCAGTAAGGTCGGGAGCACAGATACGCAGTATTTT
NA,NA,TRBV5-4,TRBJ2-3,CASSLGGTDTQYF,TGTGCCAGCAGCTTGGGCGGCACAGATACGCAGTATTTT
NA,NA,TRBV3-1/TRBV3-2,TRBJ2-3,CASSQLYDTQYF,TGTGCCAGCAGCCAACTCTACGATACGCAGTATTTT
TRBD1,NA,TRBV7-9,TRBJ1-4,CASSRWTGPNEKLFF,TGTGCCAGCAGCAGATGGACAGGGCCTAATGAAAAACTGTTTTTT
TRBD1,NA,TRBV5-1,TRBJ2-3,CASSLSTGGIQDTQYF,TGCGCCAGCAGCTTGTCTACAGGGGGTATTCAAGATACGCAGTATTTT
NA,NA,TRBV5-6,TRBJ1-4,CASSLVRNGGANEKLFF,TGTGCCAGCAGCTTGGTCCGAAACGGGGGGGCTAATGAAAAACTGTTTTTT
NA,NA,TRBV27,TRBJ2-3,CASSQSTDTQYF,TGTGCCAGCAGTCAAAGCACAGATACGCAGTATTTT
NA,once,TRBV7-9,TRBJ2-5,CASSLVQGFQETQYF,TGTGCCAGCAGCTTAGTTCAGGGTTTTCAAGAGACCCAGTACTTC
TRBD2,NA,TRBV20-1,TRBJ2-1,CSASRLAATIFLSHNEQFF,TGCAGTGCTAGTCGGCTAGCGGCTACTATTTTTCTTAGCCACAATGAGCAGTTCTTC
TRBD2,once,TRBV15,TRBJ2-2,CATSKGLAEINTGELFF,TGTGCCACCAGCAAAGGCCTAGCGGAGATTAACACCGGGGAGCTGTTTTTT
TRBD2,NA,TRBV19,TRBJ2-1,CASSTYSGYYNEQFF,TGTGCCAGTAGTACCTATAGCGGGTACTACAATGAGCAGTTCTTC
TRBD1,NA,TRBV18,TRBJ2-1,CASSPPDRGNEQFF,TGTGCCAGCTCACCACCGGACAGGGGAAATGAGCAGTTCTTC
TRBD1,NA,TRBV6-5,TRBJ2-7,CASRGTGEDEQYF,TGTGCCAGCAGAGGGACAGGGGAAGACGAGCAGTACTTC